Here is one TCR beta chain with its context. The antigen is not known. The sample originates from a study of persistence of HIV-infected CD4 T cells. Across the study: The sample holds CD4+ T cells responsive to CMV or HIV-1 Gag.

Cells were stimulated with overlapping HIV-1 Gag 15-mer peptides. Memory cells lacking CD40L and CD69 with high CD45RO were sorted. PBMCs were depleted of CD8+ T cells before stimulation. This was the immunoSEQ version 4 assay in survey mode. Sequencing was performed with immunoSEQ multiplex PCR; in TCRdb, only in-frame clones are kept and a portion is missing. The sample yields roughly 64,000 clones, under 80% seen once. The input for sequencing was CD4+ T cells sorted from PBMCs after roughly 18-hour stimulation, taken from a patient who received antiretroviral therapy. The receptor was isolated from an adult man with HIV who was CMV-seropositive.

CDR3 protein: CASNRAPGTGELFF. DNA of the CDR3: TGTGCCAGCAACAGGGCCCCGGGAACCGGGGAGCTGTTTTTT. V and J are TRBV19 and TRBJ2-2; possible D gene TRBD1, 6 bases. Trimming took 9 bases from V and 5 from J, leaving 16 bases between them. This CDR3 contains 14 residues. From germline, CDR1 is LNHDA and CDR2 SQIVND (reference sequence).